The T cell receptor beta chain under discussion was sequenced for a study of CD8 T cells in Susac syndrome. Study-level findings and limits: Regarding the TCR sequencing and HLA analysis, the study admitted that a relatively small number of individuals were involved.

Comments on this clonotype: Its antigen is still unknown.

Trimming took 6 bases from V and 6 from J, leaving 7 bases between them. The germline V gene encodes CDR1 MDHEN and CDR2 SYDVKM. The CDR3 is made up of 11 amino acids. TCR beta from blood CD8+ and CD4+ T cells was sequenced. Relapsing-remitting disease, either stable or active, was present in the treatment-naive patients who were the multiple sclerosis controls. Random hexamers served to reverse transcribe about 0.45 to 1 ug RNA. From the immunoSEQ multiplex PCR reads, TCRdb called clonotypes with MiXCR, one entry per CDR3 protein. Among 250,000 to 300,000 distinct CDR3 sequences, 65% to 90% were seen once, and the ten largest hold 0.21%.

The V and J genes are TRBV28 and TRBJ2-3; the D gene is possibly TRBD2 (5 bases). The source is a human donor with multiple sclerosis. Sequences were obtained from CD8+ T cells from PBMCs. CDR3 coding DNA: TGTGCCAGCAGGCGGGCCGATACGCAGTATTTT. Amino acids: CASRRADTQYF.